Included here is one TCR beta chain sequence, with context. CDR3 length: 15 residues. Germline V CDR1 and CDR2: SGHTA, FQGNSA. The V end was cut by 0 bases, the J end by 6 bases, with 12 bases between. This specimen comes from a study of T cell changes during pregnancy in multiple sclerosis. Measured with immunoSEQ multiplex PCR; TCRdb has only the in-frame clones, and not every one. The table has 130,000 or so clones, 95% to 98% seen once. The chain has TRBV7-2 and TRBJ2-1; tentatively, D is TRBD2 (5 bases). Sequenced here: peripheral blood, sampled after pregnancy. This sequence originates from a female donor with multiple sclerosis, enrolled in a pregnancy study. For the CDR3, the DNA is TGTGCCAGCAGCTTAGCGGGGAATAGCGCCAATGAGCAGTTCTTC. Its protein product is CASSLAGNSANEQFF. Looking up the rest from reference TRBV7-2 and TRBJ2-1 gives the full variable domain: GAGVSQSPSNKVTEKGKDVELRCDPISGHTALYWYRQSLGQGLEFLIYFQGNSAPDKSGLPSDRFSAERTGGSVSTLTIQRTQQEDSAVYLCASSLAGNSANEQFFGPGTRLTVL.